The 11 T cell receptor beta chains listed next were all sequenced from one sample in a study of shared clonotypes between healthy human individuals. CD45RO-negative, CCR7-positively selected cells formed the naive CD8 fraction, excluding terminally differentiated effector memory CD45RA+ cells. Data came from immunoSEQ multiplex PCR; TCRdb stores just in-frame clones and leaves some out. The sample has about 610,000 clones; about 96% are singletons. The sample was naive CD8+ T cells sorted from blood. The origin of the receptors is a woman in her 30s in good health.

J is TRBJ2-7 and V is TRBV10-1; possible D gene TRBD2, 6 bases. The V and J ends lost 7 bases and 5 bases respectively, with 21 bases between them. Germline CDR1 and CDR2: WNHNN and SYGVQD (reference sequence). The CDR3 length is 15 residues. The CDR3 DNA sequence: TGCGCCAGCAAGGGTTTAGGGGAGGACGTGGACGAGCAGTACTTC. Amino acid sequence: CASKGLGEDVDEQYF.

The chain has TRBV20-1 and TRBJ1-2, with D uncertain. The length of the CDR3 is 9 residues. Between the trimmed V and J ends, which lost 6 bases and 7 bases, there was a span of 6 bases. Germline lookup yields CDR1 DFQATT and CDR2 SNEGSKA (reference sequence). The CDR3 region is CSAGGGYTF. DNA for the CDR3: TGCAGTGCGGGAGGTGGCTACACCTTC.

CDR3 residues: CASRPLAGEETQYF. The CDR3 DNA reads as TGTGCCAGCAGACCCCTAGCGGGAGAGGAGACCCAGTACTTC. The V and J genes are TRBV28 and TRBJ2-5; 10 bases align to TRBD2. CDR3 length: 14 amino acids. From germline, CDR1 is MDHEN and CDR2 SYDVKM. The junction had 6 bases not matched to a gene; V was cut back by 6 bases and J by 5 bases.

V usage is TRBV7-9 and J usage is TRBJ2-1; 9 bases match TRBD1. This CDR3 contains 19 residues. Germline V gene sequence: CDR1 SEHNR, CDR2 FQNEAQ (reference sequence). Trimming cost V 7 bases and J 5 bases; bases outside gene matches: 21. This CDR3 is CASNSGEGQGKPFNNEQFF. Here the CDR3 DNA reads TGTGCCAGCAACTCGGGGGAAGGACAGGGGAAACCGTTTAACAATGAGCAGTTCTTC.

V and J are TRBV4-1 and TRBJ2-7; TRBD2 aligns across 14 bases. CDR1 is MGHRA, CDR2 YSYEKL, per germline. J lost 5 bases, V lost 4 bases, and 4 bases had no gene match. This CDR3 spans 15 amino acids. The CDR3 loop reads CASSLTSGRADEQYF. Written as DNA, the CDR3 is TGCGCCAGCAGCCTGACTAGCGGGAGGGCTGACGAGCAGTACTTC.

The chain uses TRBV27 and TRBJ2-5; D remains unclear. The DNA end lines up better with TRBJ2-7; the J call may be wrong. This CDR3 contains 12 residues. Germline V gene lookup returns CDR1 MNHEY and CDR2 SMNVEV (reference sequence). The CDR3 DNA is TGTGCCAGCAGTTCCCTCCCCTACGAGCAGTACTTC. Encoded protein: CASSSLPYEQYF.

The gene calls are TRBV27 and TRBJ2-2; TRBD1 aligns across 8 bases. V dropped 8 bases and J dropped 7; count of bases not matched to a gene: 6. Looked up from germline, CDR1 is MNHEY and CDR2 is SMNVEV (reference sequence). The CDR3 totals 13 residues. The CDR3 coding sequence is TGTGCCAGCGCCCAGGGGGCGGTCGGGGAGCTGTTTTTT. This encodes CASAQGAVGELFF.

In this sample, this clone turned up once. CDR3 sequence (DNA): TGCGCCAGCAGCTTAAGCAGAGCGGGGAACACCGGGGAGCTGTTTTTT. Translating it yields CASSLSRAGNTGELFF. The chain carries TRBV5-1 and TRBJ2-2, with D possibly matching TRBD2 (6 bases). The V gene's germline CDR1 is SGHRS and CDR2 YFSETQ. Trimming cost V 2 bases and J 1 base, with 12 bases left between them. The CDR3 consists of 16 residues.

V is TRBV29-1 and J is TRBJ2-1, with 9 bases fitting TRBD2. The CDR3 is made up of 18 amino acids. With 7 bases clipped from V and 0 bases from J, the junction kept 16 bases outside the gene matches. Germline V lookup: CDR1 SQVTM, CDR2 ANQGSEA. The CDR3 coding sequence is TGCAGCGCCCCGGGACTAGCCGCATCCGGACGCTCCTACAATGAGCAGTTCTTC. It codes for CSAPGLAASGRSYNEQFF.

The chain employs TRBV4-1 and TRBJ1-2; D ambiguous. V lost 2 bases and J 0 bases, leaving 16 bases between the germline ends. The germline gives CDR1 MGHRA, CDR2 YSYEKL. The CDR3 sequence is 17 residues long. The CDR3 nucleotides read TGCGCCAGCAGCCAACCCTCAATCGACCATTCTAACTATGGCTACACCTTC. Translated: CASSQPSIDHSNYGYTF.

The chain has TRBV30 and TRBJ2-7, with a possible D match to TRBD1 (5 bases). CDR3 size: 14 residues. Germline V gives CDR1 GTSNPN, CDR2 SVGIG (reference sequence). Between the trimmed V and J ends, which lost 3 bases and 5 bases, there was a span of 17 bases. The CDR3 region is CAWSAGSGPHEQYF. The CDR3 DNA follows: TGTGCCTGGAGCGCAGGGTCTGGGCCTCACGAGCAGTACTTC.